One and the same sample provided the 6 T cell receptor beta chains below, sequenced in a study of T cell responses to AZD1222 COVID-19 vaccine. TCRdb's table, derived via immunoSEQ multiplex PCR, lists solely in-frame clones and lacks some. Among 100,000 to 150,000 clones listed, about 90% were seen once. This sample comprised peripheral blood, obtained on day 0 of AZD1222 vaccination. These receptors all come from an adult in good health.

CDR3 in amino acids: CASSIGTSGGANYNEQFF. In DNA, the CDR3 is TGTGCCAGTAGTATAGGGACTAGCGGGGGGGCGAACTACAATGAGCAGTTCTTC. The rearrangement uses TRBV19 and TRBJ2-1; 15 nucleotides match TRBD2. V gave up 1 base and J gave up 3 bases; unmatched junction bases: 4. Looked up from germline, CDR1 is LNHDA and CDR2 is SQIVND (reference sequence). The CDR3 is 18 residues long.

The chain couples TRBV4-1 to TRBJ2-5; D not resolved. The germline CDR1 and CDR2 sequences are MGHRA and YSYEKL. The CDR3 extends over 16 amino acids. Trimming took 4 bases from V and 3 from J, leaving 18 bases between them. The CDR3 DNA is TGCGCCAGCAGCCTTGCTTTTGGGTTTGTCAAAGAGACCCAGTACTTC. Amino acid sequence: CASSLAFGFVKETQYF.

The chain uses TRBV29-1 and TRBJ1-5, with 9 bases matching TRBD1. V lost 6 bases and J lost 7; bases outside the gene matches: 7. CDR1 is SQVTM and CDR2 is ANQGSEA in the germline V gene. The CDR3 has 13 amino acids. The CDR3 DNA is TGCAGCGTCTCACAGGGGGCAGGGCAGCCCCAGCATTTT. Its translation is CSVSQGAGQPQHF.

Written as DNA, the CDR3 is TGTGCCAGCAGCGTAACAGGCCACACTGAAGCTTTCTTT. This translates into CASSVTGHTEAFF. The V call is TRBV9, the J call TRBJ1-1, with D possibly TRBD1 on 5 matching bases. Germline values: CDR1 SGDLS, CDR2 YYNGEE. The V and J ends lost 1 base and 3 bases respectively, with 7 bases between them. This CDR3 is built from 13 residues.

This rearrangement joins TRBV3-1 (or the pseudogene TRBV3-2) to TRBJ2-5; D is unresolved. The CDR3 contains 14 residues. V lost 8 bases to trimming and J lost 4 bases, with 17 bases between them. Germline lookup yields CDR1 LGHDT and CDR2 YNNKEL (reference sequence). CDR3 sequence (DNA): TGTGCCAGCCTTCGATCCGGACGTCTAGAGACCCAGTACTTC. It is translated as CASLRSGRLETQYF.

The chain carries TRBV3-1 (or the pseudogene TRBV3-2) and TRBJ1-2, with D possibly matching TRBD1 (6 bases). This CDR3 contains 13 residues. Trimming stripped 4 bases from V and 7 bases from J, with 13 bases between. CDR1 and CDR2 from the germline V gene are LGHDT and YNNKEL (reference sequence). CDR3 in DNA: TGTGCCAGCAGCCCATCCGGGGGCTCTGGCTACACCTTC. It codes for CASSPSGGSGYTF.